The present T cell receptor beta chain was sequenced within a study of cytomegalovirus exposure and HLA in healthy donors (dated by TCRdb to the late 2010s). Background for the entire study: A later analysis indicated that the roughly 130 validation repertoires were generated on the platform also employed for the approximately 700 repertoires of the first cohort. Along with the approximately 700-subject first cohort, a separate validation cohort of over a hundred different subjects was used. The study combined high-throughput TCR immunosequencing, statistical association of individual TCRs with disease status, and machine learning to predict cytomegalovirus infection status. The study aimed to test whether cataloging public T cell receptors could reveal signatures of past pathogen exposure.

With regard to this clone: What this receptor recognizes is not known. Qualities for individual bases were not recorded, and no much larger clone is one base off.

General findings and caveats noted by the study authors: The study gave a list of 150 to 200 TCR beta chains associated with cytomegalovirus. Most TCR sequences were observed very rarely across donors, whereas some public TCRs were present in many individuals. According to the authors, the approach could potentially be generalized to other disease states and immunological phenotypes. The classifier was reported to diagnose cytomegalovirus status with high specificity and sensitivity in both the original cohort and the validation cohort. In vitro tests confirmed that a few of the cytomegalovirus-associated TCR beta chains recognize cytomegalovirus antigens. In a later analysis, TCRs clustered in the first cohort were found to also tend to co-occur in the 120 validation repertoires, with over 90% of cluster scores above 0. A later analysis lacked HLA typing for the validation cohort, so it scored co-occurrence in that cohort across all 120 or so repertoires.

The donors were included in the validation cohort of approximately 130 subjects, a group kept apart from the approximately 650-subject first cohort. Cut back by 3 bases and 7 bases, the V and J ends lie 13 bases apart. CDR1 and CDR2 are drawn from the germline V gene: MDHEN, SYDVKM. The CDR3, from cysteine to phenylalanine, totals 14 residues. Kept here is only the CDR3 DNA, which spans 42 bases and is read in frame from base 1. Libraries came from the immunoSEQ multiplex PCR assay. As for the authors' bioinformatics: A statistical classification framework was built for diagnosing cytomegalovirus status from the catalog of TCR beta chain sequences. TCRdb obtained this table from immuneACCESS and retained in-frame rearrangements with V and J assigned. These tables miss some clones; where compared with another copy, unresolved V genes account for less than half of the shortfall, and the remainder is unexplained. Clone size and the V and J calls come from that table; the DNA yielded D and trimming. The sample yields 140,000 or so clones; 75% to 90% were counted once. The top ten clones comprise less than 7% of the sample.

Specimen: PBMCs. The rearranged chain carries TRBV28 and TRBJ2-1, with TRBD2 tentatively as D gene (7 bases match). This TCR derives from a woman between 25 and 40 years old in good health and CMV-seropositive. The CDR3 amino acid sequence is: CASSFGGARNEQFF. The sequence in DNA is TGTGCCAGCAGTTTTGGGGGGGCGCGGAATGAGCAGTTCTTC.